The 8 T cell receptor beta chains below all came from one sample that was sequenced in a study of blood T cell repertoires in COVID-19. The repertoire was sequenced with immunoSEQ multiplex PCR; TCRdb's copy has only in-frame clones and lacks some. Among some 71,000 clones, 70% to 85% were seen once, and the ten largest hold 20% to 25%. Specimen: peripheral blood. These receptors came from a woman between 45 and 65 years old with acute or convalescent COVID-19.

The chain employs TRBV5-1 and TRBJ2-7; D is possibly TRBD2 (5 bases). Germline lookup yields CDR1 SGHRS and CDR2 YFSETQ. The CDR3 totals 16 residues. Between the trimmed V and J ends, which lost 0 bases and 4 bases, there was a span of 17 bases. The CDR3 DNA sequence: TGCGCCAGCAGCTTGGAGCCTAGCTCTAGCAGTTACGAGCAGTACTTC. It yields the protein CASSLEPSSSSYEQYF.

CDR3 residues: CAWSTGTRSPLHF. Written as DNA, the CDR3 is TGTGCCTGGAGTACGGGGACACGGTCACCCCTCCACTTT. V usage is TRBV30 and J usage is TRBJ1-6, with D perhaps matching TRBD1 (6 bases). The CDR3 consists of 13 residues. Germline CDR1 and CDR2: GTSNPN and SVGIG (reference sequence). Trimming stripped 2 bases from V and 10 bases from J, with 12 bases between.

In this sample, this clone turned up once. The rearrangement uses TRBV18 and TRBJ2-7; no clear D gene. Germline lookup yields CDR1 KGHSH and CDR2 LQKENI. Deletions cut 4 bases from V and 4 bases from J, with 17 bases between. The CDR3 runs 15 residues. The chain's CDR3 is CASSLRPRVEYEQYF. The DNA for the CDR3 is TGTGCCAGCTCACTGCGGCCCAGAGTTGAGTACGAGCAGTACTTC.

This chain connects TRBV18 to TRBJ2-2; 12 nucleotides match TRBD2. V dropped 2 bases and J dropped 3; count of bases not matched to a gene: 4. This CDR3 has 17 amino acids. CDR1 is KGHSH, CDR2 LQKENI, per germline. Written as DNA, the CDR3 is TGTGCCAGCTCACCATTCAGACTAGCGGGAGACACCGGGGAGCTGTTTTTT. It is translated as CASSPFRLAGDTGELFF.

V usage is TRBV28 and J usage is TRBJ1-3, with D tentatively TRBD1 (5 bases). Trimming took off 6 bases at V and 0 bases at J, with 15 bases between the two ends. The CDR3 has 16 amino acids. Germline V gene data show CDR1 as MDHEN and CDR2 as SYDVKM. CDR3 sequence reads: CASSHNRDYSGNTIYF. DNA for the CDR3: TGTGCCAGCAGCCACAACCGGGACTACTCTGGAAACACCATATATTTT.

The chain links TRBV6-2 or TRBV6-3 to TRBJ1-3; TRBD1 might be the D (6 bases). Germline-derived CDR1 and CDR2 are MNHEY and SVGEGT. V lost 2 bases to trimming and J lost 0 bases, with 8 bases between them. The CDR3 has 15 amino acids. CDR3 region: CASSYRGHSGNTIYF. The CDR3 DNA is TGTGCCAGCAGTTACCGGGGACACTCTGGAAACACCATATATTTT.

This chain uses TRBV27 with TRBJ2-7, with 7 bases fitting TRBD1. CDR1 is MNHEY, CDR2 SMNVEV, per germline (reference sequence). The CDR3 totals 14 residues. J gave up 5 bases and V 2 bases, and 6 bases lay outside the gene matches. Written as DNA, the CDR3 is TGTGCCAGCAGTTTAAGTACAGGGGTCCACGAGCAGTACTTC. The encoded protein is CASSLSTGVHEQYF.

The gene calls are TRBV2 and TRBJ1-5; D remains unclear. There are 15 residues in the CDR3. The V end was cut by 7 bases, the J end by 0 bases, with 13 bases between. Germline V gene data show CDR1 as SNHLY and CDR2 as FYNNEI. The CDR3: CASTQSVLSNQPQHF. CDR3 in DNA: TGTGCCAGCACTCAAAGCGTCCTTAGCAATCAGCCCCAGCATTTT.